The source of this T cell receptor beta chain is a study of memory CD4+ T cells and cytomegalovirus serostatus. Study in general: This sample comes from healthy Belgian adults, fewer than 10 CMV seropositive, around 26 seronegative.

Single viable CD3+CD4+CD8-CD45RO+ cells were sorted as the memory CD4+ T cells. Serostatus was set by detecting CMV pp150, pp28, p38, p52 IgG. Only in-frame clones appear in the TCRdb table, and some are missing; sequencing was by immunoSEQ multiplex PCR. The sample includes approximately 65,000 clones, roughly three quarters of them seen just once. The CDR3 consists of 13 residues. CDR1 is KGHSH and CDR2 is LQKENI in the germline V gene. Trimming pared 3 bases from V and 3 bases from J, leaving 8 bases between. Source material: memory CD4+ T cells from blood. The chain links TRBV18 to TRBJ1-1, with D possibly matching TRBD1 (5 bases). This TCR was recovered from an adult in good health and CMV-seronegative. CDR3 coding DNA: TGTGCCAGCTCACCCTCACAGGACACTGAAGCTTTCTTT. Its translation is CASSPSQDTEAFF.